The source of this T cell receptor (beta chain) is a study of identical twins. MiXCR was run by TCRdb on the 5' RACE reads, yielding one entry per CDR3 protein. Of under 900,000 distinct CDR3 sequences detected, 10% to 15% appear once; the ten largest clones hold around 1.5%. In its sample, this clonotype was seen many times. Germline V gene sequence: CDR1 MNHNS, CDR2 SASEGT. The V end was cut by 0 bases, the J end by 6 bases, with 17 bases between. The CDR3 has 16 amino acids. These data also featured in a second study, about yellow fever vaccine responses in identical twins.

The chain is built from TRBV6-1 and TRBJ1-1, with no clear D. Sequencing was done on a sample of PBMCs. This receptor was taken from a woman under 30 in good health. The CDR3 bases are TGTGCCAGCAGTGAAGCGCAGTCGGCGGGCTTTGCTGAAGCTTTCTTT. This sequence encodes CASSEAQSAGFAEAFF.